A selection of T cell receptor beta chains follows, all from one sample in a study of T cells in Graves' hyperthyroidism and ophthalmopathy. One entry per CDR3 protein, called by TCRdb with MiXCR from the multiplex PCR reads. This sample has more than 45,000 distinct CDR3 sequences, with roughly 50% found just once. Sequenced input: blood. The receptors originated from a woman aged 30 to 39 with Graves' ophthalmopathy. CDR3s include the opening cysteine and the closing phenylalanine or tryptophan. Each record gives: V gene, J gene, clone size, D gene, CDR3 protein, CDR3 DNA. The D gene is left open where the match is weak. The size entry is marked missing in some rows and otherwise reads once, few, many or a size class.

>TRBV20-1|TRBJ2-7|once|NA
CSARGDRGGFPNYEQYF
TGCAGTGCTAGAGGTGACAGGGGAGGGTTCCCCAACTACGAGCAGTACTTC
>TRBV5-6|TRBJ2-5|many|NA
CASSPLDQETQYF
TGTGCCAGCAGCCCTCTCGACCAAGAGACCCAGTACTTC
>TRBV19|TRBJ2-1|many|TRBD2
CASSQGTSAYNEQFF
TGTGCCAGTAGTCAGGGGACTAGCGCCTACAATGAGCAGTTCTTC
>TRBV4-1|TRBJ2-1|many|NA
CASSHPMDEQFF
TGCGCCAGCAGCCATCCTATGGATGAGCAGTTCTTC
>TRBV20-1|TRBJ1-5|NA|NA
CSARDPGNQPQHF
TGCAGTGCTAGAGATCCGGGGAATCAGCCCCAGCATTTT
>TRBV7-6|TRBJ2-7|NA|TRBD2
CVSSSGTSGVYEQYF
TGTGTCAGCAGCTCAGGGACTAGCGGGGTCTACGAGCAGTACTTC
>TRBV19|TRBJ2-3|NA|TRBD2
CASTLGGTSGQSTDTQYF
TGTGCCAGTACCCTGGGGGGGACTAGCGGTCAAAGCACAGATACGCAGTATTTT
>TRBV3-1|TRBJ1-6|many|NA
CASSRSQGPSPLHF
TGTGCCAGCAGCCGAAGCCAGGGGCCATCACCCCTCCACTTT
>TRBV24-1|TRBJ1-5|NA|NA
CATSSHNVAQHF
TGTGCCACCAGTAGTCATAATGTAGCCCAGCATTTT
>TRBV7-9|TRBJ2-6|NA|NA
CASSLGAANTEAF
TGTGCCAGCAGCTTAGGGGCAGCGAACACTGAAGCTTTC
>TRBV3-1|TRBJ2-5|many|NA
CASSPRDGRLETQYF
TGTGCCAGCAGCCCCCGGGACGGACGGCTCGAGACCCAGTACTTC
>TRBV20-1|TRBJ2-7|many|NA
CSARRLGIYEQYF
TGCAGTGCTAGAAGGCTGGGGATATACGAGCAGTACTTC
>TRBV5-1|TRBJ2-3|NA|NA
CASSLEADTQYF
TGCGCCAGCAGCTTGGAAGCAGATACGCAGTATTTT
>TRBV10-2|TRBJ2-2|NA|NA
CASSEIRGSTGELLF
TGCGCCAGCAGTGAGATACGGGGAAGCACCGGGGAGCTGCTTTTT
>TRBV19|TRBJ2-2|many|NA
CASSGDPGTNTGELFF
TGTGCCAGTAGCGGCGACCCGGGAACGAACACCGGGGAGCTGTTTTTT
>TRBV24-1|TRBJ2-7|medium-sized|NA
CATMSSLGYEQYF
TGTGCCACCATGAGTTCCCTAGGCTACGAGCAGTACTTC
>TRBV5-1|TRBJ1-2|NA|NA
CASSPAGGQYGYTF
TGCGCCAGCAGCCCAGCGGGAGGGCAGTATGGCTACACCTTC
>TRBV24-1|TRBJ2-7|NA|NA
CATRDRGSYEQYF
TGTGCCACCAGAGACAGAGGCTCCTACGAGCAGTACTTC
>TRBV15|TRBJ2-5|once|TRBD2
CATSSNGQELAGEETQYF
TGTGCCACCAGCAGTAACGGCCAAGAATTGGCGGGAGAGGAGACCCAGTACTTC
>TRBV15|TRBJ2-3|NA|TRBD2
CATTTSTGTRKDTQYF
TGTGCCACCACCACGTCGACCGGGACTAGGAAAGATACGCAGTATTTT
>TRBV29-1|TRBJ2-7|NA|TRBD2
CSSGLAVVSYEQYF
TGCAGTTCGGGACTAGCGGTGGTCTCCTACGAGCAGTACTTC
>TRBV25-1|TRBJ2-3|NA|NA
CASSASLAASPPTQYF
TGTGCCAGCAGTGCTAGCTTGGCCGCCTCGCCCCCAACGCAGTATTTT
>TRBV10-3|TRBJ1-5|NA|NA
CAIRTGTDNEHF
TGTGCCATCAGGACAGGAACCGACAATGAGCATTTT
>TRBV7-8|TRBJ2-1|NA|TRBD2
CASRLGLAGGGEQFF
TGTGCCAGCCGGCTGGGACTAGCGGGAGGGGGTGAGCAGTTCTTC
>TRBV20-1|TRBJ1-1|NA|NA
CSARDGQVDFWDTEASF
TGCAGTGCTAGAGATGGGCAGGTTGATTTTTGGGACACGGAAGCTTCCTTT
>TRBV11-2|TRBJ1-5|NA|NA
CASAPSDRTSNQPQHF
TGTGCCAGCGCCCCCTCGGATAGGACTAGCAATCAGCCCCAGCATTTT
>TRBV25-1|TRBJ2-7|NA|NA
CASTLSNYEQYF
TGCGCCAGCACTTTATCCAACTACGAGCAGTACTTC
>TRBV10-2|TRBJ2-1|few|TRBD2
CASQDRTSGTPYNEQFF
TGCGCCAGCCAAGATCGGACTAGCGGGACACCCTACAATGAGCAGTTCTTC
>TRBV20-1|TRBJ2-5|NA|NA
CSATTGTSDNQPQYF
TGCAGTGCTACCACCGGGACCAGTGACAATCAGCCCCAGTACTTC
>TRBV20-1|TRBJ2-2|many|NA
CSARDLWSGELFF
TGCAGTGCTAGAGATCTATGGTCCGGGGAGCTGTTTTTT
>TRBV19|TRBJ1-3|once|NA
CASTYSSGDTIYF
TGTGCCAGTACTTACAGCTCTGGAGACACCATATATTTT
>TRBV7-2|TRBJ1-3|NA|NA
CASSSGTGNSIYF
TGTGCCAGCAGCTCTGGGACGGGGAACAGCATATATTTT
>TRBV6-6|TRBJ2-7|many|NA
CASSYDLGLYEQYF
TGTGCCAGCAGTTACGACCTGGGTCTGTACGAGCAGTACTTC
>TRBV2|TRBJ1-1|many|TRBD1
CASSFLGTGNTEAFF
TGTGCCAGCAGCTTCCTCGGGACAGGGAACACTGAAGCTTTCTTT
>TRBV20-1|TRBJ2-7|many|TRBD2
CSARDFTTSGKAYEQYF
TGCAGTGCTAGAGACTTTACGACTAGCGGGAAAGCCTACGAGCAGTACTTC